Below are 15 T cell receptor beta chains sequenced from a single sample in a study of Graves' ophthalmopathy and Graves' hyperthyroidism. Using RNA transcripts, the TCR beta CDR3 regions were amplified. RT-PCR with HTBI primers came first, then second-round multiplex PCR. TCRdb independently ran MiXCR on the multiplex PCR reads; one entry per CDR3 protein. Of 350,000 to 450,000 distinct CDR3 sequences listed, around 21% are singletons. Sequencing was done on a sample of peripheral blood. These receptors all come from a woman between 18 and 29 years old with stable Graves' hyperthyroidism.

The chain employs TRBV6-2 or TRBV6-3 and TRBJ2-7; D is perhaps TRBD1 or TRBD2 (5 bases each). Trimming took off 2 bases at V and 6 bases at J, with 17 bases between the two ends. Germline CDR1 reads MNHEY; CDR2 reads SVGEGT. The CDR3 runs to 15 residues. The CDR3 nucleotides are TGTGCCAGCAGTTACGGGGAGCGGAGTGGGGCCGAGCAGTACTTC. Translation gives CASSYGERSGAEQYF.

The chain uses TRBV12-3 or TRBV12-4 and TRBJ1-6; no reliable D call. Trimming left V 0 bases short and J 4 bases short, with 10 bases between. The CDR3 consists of 16 residues. CDR3 DNA: TGTGCCAGCAGTTTAGCCTCTGCCGCTTATAATTCACCCCTCCACTTT. Amino acid sequence: CASSLASAAYNSPLHF.

This clonotype was observed at least ten times. The CDR3 loop reads CASSPTGLLGYTF. The CDR3 nucleotides are TGTGCCAGCAGTCCGACAGGCCTTTTGGGCTACACCTTC. J is TRBJ1-2 and V is TRBV6-5, with a possible D match to TRBD1 (6 bases). CDR1 is MNHEY and CDR2 is SVGAGI in the germline V gene. Between the trimmed V and J ends, which lost 5 bases and 8 bases, there was a span of 15 bases. This CDR3 is built from 13 residues.

This clonotype was recorded at least ten times. This rearrangement joins TRBV7-9 to TRBJ1-3, with D tentatively TRBD1 (6 bases). V dropped 2 bases and J dropped 8 bases, with 10 bases sitting between them. Germline CDR1 reads SEHNR; CDR2 reads FQNEAQ (reference sequence). The CDR3 consists of 13 residues. The CDR3 DNA follows: TGTGCCAGCAGCTTAACCAGGGGTCACACCATATATTTT. Amino acids: CASSLTRGHTIYF.

This clonotype appeared many times. V and J are TRBV29-1 and TRBJ1-2, with 7 bases that match TRBD1. Germline V gene lookup returns CDR1 SQVTM and CDR2 ANQGSEA. This CDR3 is built from 14 residues. The ends lost 6 bases at V and 6 bases at J; junction bases unmatched: 13. CDR3 residues: CSVAGTAAIDGYTF. The CDR3 region has the DNA TGCAGCGTAGCGGGGACAGCCGCTATTGATGGCTACACCTTC. Full variable domain (rest looked up from reference TRBV29-1 and TRBJ1-2): SAVISQKPSRDICQRGTSLTIQCQVDSQVTMMFWYRQQPGQSLTLIATANQGSEATYESGFVIDKFPISRPNLTFSTLTVSNMSPEDSSIYLCSVAGTAAIDGYTFGSGTRLTVV.

This clonotype was seen ten or more times. This chain links TRBV11-2 with TRBJ1-1, with 10 positions matching TRBD1. CDR1 SGHAT and CDR2 FQNNGV come from the germline V gene. The CDR3 extends over 16 amino acids. Trimming at V came to 5 bases and at J to 11 bases, leaving 17 bases not matched to a gene. The CDR3 here is CASSLNHQEGQGLAFF. DNA of the CDR3: TGTGCCAGCAGCCTAAACCATCAAGAGGGACAGGGGTTGGCTTTCTTT.

In this sample, this clonotype turned up many times. The chain carries TRBV11-2 and TRBJ2-5; 10 nucleotides line up with TRBD1. The CDR3 is 16 amino acids. In germline, CDR1 is SGHAT, CDR2 FQNNGV. V was pared by 6 bases and J by 10 bases, with 17 bases of the junction left unmatched. In DNA form, the CDR3 reads TGTGCCAGCAGGAGACCGGGACAGGGGCCTCGGATGGGCCAGTACTTC. Amino acids: CASRRPGQGPRMGQYF.

The chain combines TRBV5-6 with TRBJ2-7, with D perhaps being TRBD1 or TRBD2 (5 bases each). Germline V gives CDR1 SGHDT, CDR2 YYEEEE. CDR3 size: 13 residues. Trimming pared 2 bases from V and 6 bases from J, leaving 12 bases between. DNA for the CDR3: TGTGCCAGCAGCTTTGGGACCATGGGCGAGCAGTACTTC. This codes for CASSFGTMGEQYF. The entire variable domain, with the rest obtained from reference TRBV5-6 and TRBJ2-7, is as follows: DAGVTQSPTHLIKTRGQQVTLRCSPKSGHDTVSWYQQALGQGPQFIFQYYEEEERQRGNFPDRFSGHQFPNYSSELNVNALLLGDSALYLCASSFGTMGEQYFGPGTRLTVT.

V and J are TRBV5-1 and TRBJ1-5; no clear D gene. Germline-derived CDR1 and CDR2 are SGHRS and YFSETQ. The CDR3 runs to 15 residues. V lost 1 base, J lost 3 bases, and 11 bases lay in between. The CDR3 bases are TGCGCCAGCAGCTTGATGGGCGAGAACAATCAGCCCCAGCATTTT. Amino acids: CASSLMGENNQPQHF. Together with reference TRBV5-1 and TRBJ1-5, the CDR3 gives the full variable domain: KAGVTQTPRYLIKTRGQQVTLSCSPISGHRSVSWYQQTPGQGLQFLFEYFSETQRNKGNFPGRFSGRQFSNSRSEMNVSTLELGDSALYLCASSLMGENNQPQHFGDGTRLSIL.

This clonotype was seen only a few times. The chain couples TRBV24-1 to TRBJ2-2, with 7 bases that match TRBD2. The germline V gene has CDR1 KGHDR and CDR2 SFDVKD. This CDR3 contains 13 residues. Trimming took 9 bases from V and 4 from J; bases not matched to a gene: 4. The CDR3 coding sequence is TGTGCCACCCACAGCGGGATCACCGGGGAGCTGTTTTTT. This translates into CATHSGITGELFF.

In its sample, this clonotype was seen many times. The J gene is TRBJ2-7, the V gene TRBV6-5; weak D call: TRBD2 (6 bases). The germline CDR1 and CDR2 sequences are MNHEY and SVGAGI. CDR3 length: 14 residues. V was trimmed by 6 bases and J by 4 bases, leaving 16 bases between them. CDR3 in amino acids: CASSVKEGSYEQYF. CDR3 DNA sequence: TGTGCCAGCAGCGTCAAGGAGGGATCGTACGAGCAGTACTTC.

This clonotype appeared many times. The CDR3 sequence is CASSGVKQGGYSPLHF. In DNA form, the CDR3 reads TGTGCCAGCAGTGGGGTAAAACAGGGGGGCTATTCACCCCTCCACTTT. This rearrangement joins TRBV25-1 to TRBJ1-6; TRBD1 agrees at 8 bases. With 4 bases clipped from V and 8 bases from J, the junction kept 10 bases outside the gene matches. Per germline, CDR1 MGHDK and CDR2 SYGVNS. The CDR3 is made up of 16 amino acids. Together with reference TRBV25-1 and TRBJ1-6, the CDR3 gives the full variable domain: EADIYQTPRYLVIGTGKKITLECSQTMGHDKMYWYQQDPGMELHLIHYSYGVNSTEKGDLSSESTVSRIRTEHFPLTLESARPSHTSQYLCASSGVKQGGYSPLHFGNGTRLTVT.

This clonotype was counted at least ten times. The V and J genes are TRBV12-3 or TRBV12-4 and TRBJ2-5, with 10 bases identical to TRBD1. With 5 bases clipped from V and 4 bases from J, the junction kept 10 bases outside the gene matches. CDR3 length equals 16 residues. The CDR3 DNA is TGTGCCAGCAGTACCAGCGGCCGGACAGGGGGAGAGACCCAGTACTTC. Translating gives CASSTSGRTGGETQYF.

This clonotype was recorded many times. The CDR3 nucleotides are TGTGCCAGCAGTGAACTAGCGGGTGCCCAAGAGACCCAGTACTTC. Its translation: CASSELAGAQETQYF. This chain connects TRBV6-1 to TRBJ2-5; 8 nucleotides line up with TRBD2. With 2 bases clipped from V and 1 base from J, the junction kept 3 bases outside the gene matches. This CDR3 comprises 15 residues. Germline V lookup: CDR1 MNHNS, CDR2 SASEGT.

The sample holds many counts of this clonotype. The chain uses TRBV7-8 and TRBJ1-1; TRBD1 matches at 7 bases. Germline trimming cut 5 bases from V and 2 bases from J; bases unmatched to any gene: 5. Germline V gives CDR1 SGHVS, CDR2 FQNEAQ. The CDR3 spans 14 residues. The CDR3 DNA is TGTGCCAGCAGCAAGACAGGGAGAAACACTGAAGCTTTCTTT. It specifies CASSKTGRNTEAFF. Drawing the rest from reference TRBV7-8 and TRBJ1-1, the complete variable domain is GAGVSQSPRYKVAKRGQDVALRCDPISGHVSLFWYQQALGQGPEFLTYFQNEAQLDKSGLPSDRFFAERPEGSVSTLKIQRTQQEDSAVYLCASSKTGRNTEAFFGQGTRLTVV.